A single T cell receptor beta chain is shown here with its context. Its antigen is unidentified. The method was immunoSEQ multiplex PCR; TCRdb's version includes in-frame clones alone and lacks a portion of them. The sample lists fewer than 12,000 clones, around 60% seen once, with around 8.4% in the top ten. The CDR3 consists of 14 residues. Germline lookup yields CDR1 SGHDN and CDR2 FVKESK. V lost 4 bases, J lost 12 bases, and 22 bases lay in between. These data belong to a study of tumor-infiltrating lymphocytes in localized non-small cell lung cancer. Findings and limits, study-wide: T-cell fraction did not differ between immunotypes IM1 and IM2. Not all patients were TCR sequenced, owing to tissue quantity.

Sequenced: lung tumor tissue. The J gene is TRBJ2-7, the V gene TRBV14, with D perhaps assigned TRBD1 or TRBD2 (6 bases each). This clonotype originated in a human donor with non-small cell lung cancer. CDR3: CASSLQVGQGRRYF. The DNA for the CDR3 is TGTGCCAGCAGCCTACAAGTAGGGCAGGGGAGGAGGTACTTC.